The 4 T cell receptor beta chains presented below share a single source sample, sequenced in a study of T cell changes during pregnancy in multiple sclerosis. The repertoire was sequenced with immunoSEQ multiplex PCR; TCRdb's copy has only in-frame clones and lacks some. Here the sample spans approximately 49,000 clones, around 89% being singletons. Here the sequenced sample was peripheral blood, taken after pregnancy. Every receptor here comes from a female donor in good health, enrolled as a control in a pregnancy study.

This chain links TRBV7-9 with TRBJ2-7; D may be TRBD1 (5 bases). V shed 5 bases and J shed 0 bases, with 11 bases lying between them. Germline CDR1 SEHNR, CDR2 FQNEAQ (reference sequence). This CDR3 has 14 amino acids. For the CDR3, the DNA is TGTGCCAGCAGCCTAAAACAGGACTCCTACGAGCAGTACTTC. It translates to CASSLKQDSYEQYF.

The V gene is TRBV11-3, the J gene TRBJ1-1; tentatively, D is TRBD1 (6 bases). The ends were cut back, 4 bases at V and 1 base at J, with 7 bases in the middle. The CDR3 is made up of 13 amino acids. CDR1 and CDR2 from the germline V gene are SGHNT and YENEEA. The CDR3 bases are TGTGCCAGCAGCTCGGGACAGAACACTGAAGCTTTCTTT. Translating it yields CASSSGQNTEAFF.

The V gene is TRBV18, the J gene TRBJ1-4, with a tentative D call TRBD1 (5 bases). CDR1 is KGHSH, CDR2 LQKENI, per germline. The V end lost 0 bases, the J end lost 3 bases, and 11 bases lay between the germline ends. The CDR3 spans 16 residues. In nucleotides, the CDR3 is TGTGCCAGCTCACCACCGGGCCAGGGTGCTAATGAAAAACTGTTTTTT. Protein: CASSPPGQGANEKLFF. Full variable domain (missing parts from reference TRBV18 and TRBJ1-4): NAGVMQNPRHLVRRRGQEARLRCSPMKGHSHVYWYRQLPEEGLKFMVYLQKENIIDESGMPKERFSAEFPKEGPSILRIQQVVRGDSAAYFCASSPPGQGANEKLFFGSGTQLSVL.

The rearrangement joins TRBV28 to TRBJ1-1; 11 bases agree with TRBD1. In germline, CDR1 is MDHEN, CDR2 SYDVKM. Germline trimming cut 0 bases from V and 4 bases from J; bases unmatched to any gene: 7. CDR3 length: 17 residues. The CDR3 DNA is TGTGCCAGCAGTTTATGGTGGACAGGGGGCAGGAGCACTGAAGCTTTCTTT. Protein: CASSLWWTGGRSTEAFF.